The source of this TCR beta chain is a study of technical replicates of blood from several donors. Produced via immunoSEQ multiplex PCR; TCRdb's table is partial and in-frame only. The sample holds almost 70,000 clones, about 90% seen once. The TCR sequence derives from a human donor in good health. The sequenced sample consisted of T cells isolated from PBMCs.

In DNA form, the CDR3 reads TGTGCCAGCAGCGCCCAGGAACCCTTAGCCAAAAACATTCAGTACTTC. The encoded protein is CASSAQEPLAKNIQYF. The rearrangement uses TRBV9 and TRBJ2-4, with D uncertain. Germline CDR1 and CDR2: SGDLS and YYNGEE. V was shortened by 3 bases and J by 0 bases, with 13 bases between the two germline ends. The CDR3 is made up of 16 amino acids.